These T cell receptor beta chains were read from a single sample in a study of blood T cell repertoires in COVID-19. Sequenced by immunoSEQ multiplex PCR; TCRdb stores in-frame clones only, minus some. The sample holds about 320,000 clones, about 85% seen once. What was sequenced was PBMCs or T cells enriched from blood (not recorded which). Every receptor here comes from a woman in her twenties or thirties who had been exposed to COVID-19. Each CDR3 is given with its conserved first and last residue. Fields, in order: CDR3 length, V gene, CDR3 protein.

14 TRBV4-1 CASSQADRTSEQFF
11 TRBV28 CASSPQYGYTF
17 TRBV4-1 CASSQFGLAESTDTQYF
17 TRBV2 CASSGTSGRISTDTQYF
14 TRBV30 CAWNRAVPLTEAFF
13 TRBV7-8 CASSILGVYEQYF
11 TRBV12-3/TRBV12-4 CASSFTTEAFF
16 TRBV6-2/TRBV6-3 CASSHDSETLNTEAFF
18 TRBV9 CASSVVGRSGRASETQYF
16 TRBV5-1 CASSLLGTSGDNEQFF
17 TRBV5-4 CASSLPAGGPGLDEQFF
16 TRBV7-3 CASSLEAGAYTGELFF
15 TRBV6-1 CASSEAVRYNSPLHF
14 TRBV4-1 CASSHLGDRNEQYF
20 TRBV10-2 CASSERGTSGGPYTYNEQFF
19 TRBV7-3 CASRPMGTSGDSSYNEQFF
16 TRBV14 CASTPPPGVPANEQFF
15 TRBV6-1 CASSEDRVELNEQFF
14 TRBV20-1 CSASDGRGVEKLFF
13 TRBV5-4 CASSGLEWNEQFF
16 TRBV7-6 CASSLPPPGEGLTQYF
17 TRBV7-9 CASSLGFGQTNTGELFF
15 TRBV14 CASSQGTGLFYEQYF
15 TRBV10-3 CAISEAGLSNQPQHF
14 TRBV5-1 CASSPGQGDTEAFF
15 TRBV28 CASRNLAGGTDTQYF
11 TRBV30 CAHPGLGGYTF
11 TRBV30 CAWRLAFEQFF
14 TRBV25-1 CASSDWARNTEAFF
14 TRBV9 CASSVRVRSSPLHF
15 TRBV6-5 CASSTLQGWDSPLHF
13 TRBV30 CAWGKDSTNEQFF
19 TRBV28 CASSSELTSGSIKYNEQFF
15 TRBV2 CASSGPDSLGNTIYF
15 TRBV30 CAWSSRTRDNQPQHF
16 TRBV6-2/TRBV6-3 CASSSLGQGMSYEQYF
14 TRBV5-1 CASSSGNAGNTIYF
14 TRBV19 CASKSNGGSYEQYF
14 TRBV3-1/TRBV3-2 CASSQLWGEYEQYF
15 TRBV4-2 CASSQDEVKGNTIYF
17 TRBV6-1 CASREMTGTGAHNEQFF
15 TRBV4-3 CASSQGGWQGDGYTF
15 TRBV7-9 CASSLVARGTDTQYF
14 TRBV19 CAARDTPTNEKLFF
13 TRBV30 CAWSSGYTDTQYF
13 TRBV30 CAWKQGGGEKLFF
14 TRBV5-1 CATGLGQPNTEAFF
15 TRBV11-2 CASSLFGTGAYEQYF
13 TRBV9 CASSVVTGEKLFF
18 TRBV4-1 CASSLKGASGSSYNEQFF
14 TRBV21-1 CASSSRQGARGYTF
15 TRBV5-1 CASSLTSGGAVEQFF
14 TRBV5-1 CASSFGTSSNEQFF